What follows describes a single TCR beta chain. Its antigen is currently unknown. This sample was taken from a study of T cell responses to AZD1222 COVID-19 vaccine. Second-dose intervals of approximately 4 or approximately 12 weeks were pooled. The CDR3 sequence is 13 residues long. From germline, CDR1 is MNHEY and CDR2 SMNVEV (reference sequence). Trimming shortened V by 8 bases and J by 7 bases, and 17 bases separated the two germline ends. Measured with immunoSEQ multiplex PCR; TCRdb has only the in-frame clones, and not every one. The data show about 120,000 clones, roughly 91% seen once. The study, taken as a whole, reports: Only six AZD1222 recipients tested seropositive at baseline. The peak T cell response came first, and repertoires were sampled only after it.

This receptor was taken from an adult who received the AZD1222 COVID-19 vaccine. The V call is TRBV27, the J call TRBJ1-2; D not resolved. The input for sequencing was peripheral blood, taken 28 days after the second AZD1222 dose. The CDR3 coding sequence is TGTGCCAGCCGCCCGGGCCCCGATGGTGGCTACACCTTC. It specifies CASRPGPDGGYTF.